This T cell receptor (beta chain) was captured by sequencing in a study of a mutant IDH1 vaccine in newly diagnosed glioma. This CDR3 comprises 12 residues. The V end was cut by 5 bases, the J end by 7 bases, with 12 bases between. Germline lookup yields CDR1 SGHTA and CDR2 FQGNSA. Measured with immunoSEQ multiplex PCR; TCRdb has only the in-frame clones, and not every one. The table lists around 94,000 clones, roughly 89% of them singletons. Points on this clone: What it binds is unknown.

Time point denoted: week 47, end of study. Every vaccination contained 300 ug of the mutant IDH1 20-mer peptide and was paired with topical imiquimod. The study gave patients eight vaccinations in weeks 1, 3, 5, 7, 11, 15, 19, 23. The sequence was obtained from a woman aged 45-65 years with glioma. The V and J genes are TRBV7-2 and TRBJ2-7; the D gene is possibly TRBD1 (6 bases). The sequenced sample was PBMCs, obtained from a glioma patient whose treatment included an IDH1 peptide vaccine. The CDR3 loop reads CASSIQGGEQYF. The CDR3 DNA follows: TGTGCCAGCAGCATACAGGGTGGAGAGCAGTACTTC.